This section outlines one T cell receptor beta chain sequence together with its context. Other DNA sequences in the same sample also yield this CDR3. The data are from a study of blood T cell repertoires in COVID-19. Sequencing used immunoSEQ multiplex PCR; TCRdb keeps in-frame clones, though not all of them. The table includes about 200,000 clones, roughly 80% detected once. With 1 base removed from V and 2 bases from J, the gap between germline ends came to 6 bases. This CDR3 has 14 residues. CDR1 is MNHNS and CDR2 is SASEGT in the germline V gene. The chain is built from TRBV6-1 and TRBJ1-5; D call uncertain. The sequence was obtained from a woman between 65 and 79 years old with acute or convalescent COVID-19. The sample consisted of peripheral blood. The CDR3 nucleotides read TGTGCCAGCAGTGAAGGGGCTGGCAATCAGCCCCAGCATTTT. Translation gives CASSEGAGNQPQHF.